This T cell receptor beta chain was profiled in a study of cytotoxic CD8 clonotypes in ibrutinib-treated CLL. This clone occurred a few times. This CDR3 has 15 residues. Germline V CDR1 and CDR2: MNHEY, SMNVEV (reference sequence). Trimming shortened V by 3 bases and J by 0 bases, and 9 bases separated the two germline ends. Method: immunoSEQ multiplex PCR; TCRdb's copy keeps in-frame clones and lacks some. The repertoire has tens of thousands of clones, around 68% of them found once; the top ten carry around 5.7%. Source: PBMCs, taken after 12 months of ibrutinib treatment. This chain links TRBV27 with TRBJ1-5; D might be TRBD1 (5 bases). This TCR came from a human donor with chronic lymphocytic leukemia. The CDR3 DNA reads as TGTGCCAGCAGTTTCCGGGGCTCTAGCAATCAGCCCCAGCATTTT. This translates into CASSFRGSSNQPQHF.